The rows below give T cell receptor beta chains drawn from one sample of a study of blood T cell repertoires in COVID-19. TCRdb's table, derived via immunoSEQ multiplex PCR, lists solely in-frame clones and lacks some. This table has tens of thousands of clones, roughly 90% appearing once. The source material was peripheral blood. These receptors all come from a man over 45 with active or convalescent COVID-19. Each CDR3 is given with its conserved first and last residue. The D gene is left open where the match is weak. Clone size, where shown, is once, few, many, or a class for clones that have expanded.

d_call,j_call,clone_size,v_call,cdr3_nt,cdr3_aa
TRBD1,TRBJ2-3,NA,TRBV9,TGTGCCAGCAGCGCGCACAGGGGGGTCGGCACAGATACGCAGTATTTT,CASSAHRGVGTDTQYF
TRBD1,TRBJ2-7,NA,TRBV3-1/TRBV3-2,TGTGCCAGCAGCCAAGCCCCTTTTGACAGACAGGGTCGGGTCTACGAGCAGTACTTC,CASSQAPFDRQGRVYEQYF
NA,TRBJ1-2,NA,TRBV6-5,TGTGCCAGCAGTTACGACAGTAACTATGGCTACACCTTC,CASSYDSNYGYTF
NA,TRBJ1-1,NA,TRBV12-3/TRBV12-4,TGTGCCAGCAGTTTGACAGTGAACACTGAAGCTTTCTTT,CASSLTVNTEAFF
NA,TRBJ2-4,NA,TRBV2,TGTGCCAGCAGTTATACAGTAGCCAAAAACATTCAGTACTTC,CASSYTVAKNIQYF
NA,TRBJ1-2,NA,TRBV12-3/TRBV12-4,TGTGCCAGCAGTCCGAACAGGGGCTACACCTTC,CASSPNRGYTF
NA,TRBJ1-6,NA,TRBV5-6,TGTGCCAGCAGCCCCGGGACAATAGGTTCACCCCTCCACTTT,CASSPGTIGSPLHF
TRBD1,TRBJ2-7,once,TRBV18,TGTGCCAGCTCACCACAAGGGACAGGGGGGTACGAGCAGTACTTC,CASSPQGTGGYEQYF
NA,TRBJ2-2,NA,TRBV21-1,TGTGCCAGCAGCCGGGGGTGGTTCGACACCGGGGAGCTGTTTTTT,CASSRGWFDTGELFF
TRBD1,TRBJ1-3,once,TRBV18,TGTGCCAGCTCACCTCGGACAGGCGGTATCTCTGGAAACACCATATATTTT,CASSPRTGGISGNTIYF
TRBD1,TRBJ2-3,NA,TRBV10-3,TGTGCCATCAGTGGACAGGGGTTTGTTTCAACAGATACGCAGTATTTT,CAISGQGFVSTDTQYF
NA,TRBJ1-5,NA,TRBV6-6,TGTGCCAGCAGTTACCTTAGGCCCACCGGGAATCAGCCCCAGCATTTT,CASSYLRPTGNQPQHF
TRBD2,TRBJ2-1,NA,TRBV7-2,TGTGCCAGCAGCTCGGGCGGGGGGGCAGGCGTAAATGAGCAGTTCTTC,CASSSGGGAGVNEQFF
NA,TRBJ2-2,NA,TRBV27,TGTGCCAGCAGTATTAGCGGCTGGGACACCGGGGAGCTGTTTTTT,CASSISGWDTGELFF
NA,TRBJ1-2,NA,TRBV6-2/TRBV6-3,TGTGCCAGCAGTTACTCGCCTTACTCAGGGATTTCGTATGGCTACACCTTC,CASSYSPYSGISYGYTF
TRBD2,TRBJ2-1,NA,TRBV3-1/TRBV3-2,TGTGCCAGCAGCCAAGCTTACGCGGGAGGTTCCTACAATGAGCAGTTCTTC,CASSQAYAGGSYNEQFF
NA,TRBJ1-1,once,TRBV27,TGTGCCAGCCAAGGACAGAAGAACACTGAAGCTTTCTTT,CASQGQKNTEAFF
TRBD1,TRBJ1-1,NA,TRBV15,TGTGCCACCAGCAGACGACAGGGCATGAACACTGAAGCTTTCTTT,CATSRRQGMNTEAFF
NA,TRBJ1-2,NA,TRBV7-2,TGTGCCAGCAGCTTAGCGCGGGGCGGAAACTATGGCTACACCTTC,CASSLARGGNYGYTF
TRBD1,TRBJ1-2,NA,TRBV3-1/TRBV3-2,TGTGCCAGCAGTCCGCCCGGACAGGGAGATGGCTACACCTTC,CASSPPGQGDGYTF
NA,TRBJ2-3,once,TRBV7-9,TGTGCCAGCAGCTACGCCTCGAGGGCGGATACGCAGTATTTT,CASSYASRADTQYF
TRBD1,TRBJ2-7,NA,TRBV7-9,TGTGCCAGCAGCCACCCGGGACAGTCCTACGAGCAGTACTTC,CASSHPGQSYEQYF
NA,TRBJ2-2,NA,TRBV3-1/TRBV3-2,TGTGCCAGCAGCCAAAGGGAGTCCCACGGGGAGCTGTTTTTT,CASSQRESHGELFF
TRBD2,TRBJ2-5,NA,TRBV5-8,TGTGCCAGCAGCAGCACGGGACTAGCGGGAGTAGAGACCCAGTACTTC,CASSSTGLAGVETQYF
TRBD2,TRBJ2-2,NA,TRBV5-4,TGTGCCAGCACCCCGGGGGGGGGACGGAACACCGGGGAGCTGTTTTTT,CASTPGGGRNTGELFF
TRBD1,TRBJ1-5,NA,TRBV24-1,TGTGCCACCAGTGCCGCCGGGACAGGGGGCCAGCCCCAGCATTTT,CATSAAGTGGQPQHF
NA,TRBJ2-1,few,TRBV5-4,TGTGCCAGCAGCGACTCCACAGGGTCGTCCTACAATGAGCAGTTCTTC,CASSDSTGSSYNEQFF